The clone carrying this TCR beta chain appeared a single time. The authors' processing: Nucleated cell number was recorded as an estimate derived from reference gene primer amplification. Profiled with immunoSEQ multiplex PCR; TCRdb holds only in-frame clones, not every one. V, J and clone size were drawn from that table, and D and trimming were deduced from the DNA. Of more than 95,000 clones listed, almost 80% are singletons. The data derive from a study of blood T cell repertoires in COVID-19. Study information: COVID-19 samples collected from the United States, Italy and Spain covered acute and convalescent phases. PBMCs, B-cell-depleted T cells, or T cells were the source of the cDNA or gDNA that made up the material.

V lost 4 bases to trimming and J lost 7 bases, with 13 bases between them. CDR3 length equals 13 residues. CDR1 is MNHEY, CDR2 SVGAGI, per germline. The chain has TRBV6-5 and TRBJ1-2; no definite D call. What was sequenced was peripheral blood. This receptor was identified in a human donor in a cohort sampled during active COVID-19. CDR3 protein: CASSLSVGGGYTF. As DNA, the CDR3 is TGTGCCAGCAGTTTATCGGTTGGAGGTGGCTACACCTTC.